This TCR beta chain was recorded in a study of T cells in localized non-small cell lung cancer. General observations from the study: Median approximately 61 top-100 tumor clones were shared with paired adjacent lung. Higher blood T cell density tracked longer overall survival.

TCRdb's copy holds only in-frame clones and misses some; the assay was immunoSEQ multiplex PCR. The sample has tens of thousands of clones; roughly 87% are singletons. As concerns this clone: As yet, its antigen is unknown.

Germline trimming cut 5 bases from V and 1 base from J; bases unmatched to any gene: 4. This CDR3 has 15 residues. CDR1 is SEHNR, CDR2 FQNEAQ, per germline (reference sequence). V and J are TRBV7-9 and TRBJ1-3; 8 bases line up with TRBD1. The material was peripheral blood, obtained before any cancer treatment. The receptor was derived from a man aged 35 to 69 with stage I squamous cell lung carcinoma. In DNA, the CDR3 is TGTGCCAGCAGCAGAACAGGGGGTTCTGGAAACACCATATATTTT. It yields the protein CASSRTGGSGNTIYF. Looking up the rest from reference TRBV7-9 and TRBJ1-3 gives the full variable domain: DTGVSQNPRHKITKRGQNVTFRCDPISEHNRLYWYRQTLGQGPEFLTYFQNEAQLEKSRLLSDRFSAERPKGSFSTLEIQRTEQGDSAMYLCASSRTGGSGNTIYFGEGSWLTVV.